Listed here are 7 T cell receptor beta chains from one sample, sequenced in a study of blood T cell repertoires in COVID-19. TCRdb keeps only in-frame clones here, not all; method: immunoSEQ multiplex PCR. The sample records about 310,000 clones, about 90% being singletons. Input material: peripheral blood. The receptors were gathered from a woman in her forties or fifties who had recovered from COVID-19.

The rearrangement joins TRBV5-5 to TRBJ1-4, with D possibly being TRBD1 (5 bases). This CDR3 is 13 amino acids long. V dropped 3 bases and J dropped 6 bases, with 9 bases sitting between them. Germline loops: CDR1 SGHKS, CDR2 YYEKEE (reference sequence). The CDR3 nucleotides are TGTGCCAGCAGCTCGGGGGGACATGAAAAACTGTTTTTT. Protein product: CASSSGGHEKLFF.

This chain uses TRBV27 with TRBJ1-2; D might be TRBD1 (5 bases). Germline assignment: CDR1 MNHEY and CDR2 SMNVEV (reference sequence). The V gene lost 5 bases and the J gene lost 6 bases, with 16 bases spanning the gap. The CDR3 runs 14 residues. Written as DNA, the CDR3 is TGTGCCAGCAGTCCGACGGGGGGGTCGAATGGCTACACCTTC. Translation gives CASSPTGGSNGYTF.

The J gene is TRBJ2-7, the V gene TRBV7-9; D uncertain. CDR1 and CDR2 (germline): SEHNR, FQNEAQ (reference sequence). The CDR3 length is 12 residues. The V end lost 5 bases, the J end lost 4 bases, and 9 bases lay between the germline ends. Here the CDR3 DNA reads TGTGCCAGCAGCCAGACGACTTACGAGCAGTACTTC. This encodes CASSQTTYEQYF.

The chain joins TRBV7-6 to TRBJ2-7; TRBD1 aligns across 7 bases. The CDR3 has 15 residues. J lost 4 bases, V lost 4 bases, and 10 bases had no gene match. From germline, CDR1 is SGHVS and CDR2 FNYEAQ. CDR3 sequence: CASSSERTGPYEQYF. In DNA, the CDR3 is TGTGCCAGCAGCTCAGAAAGGACAGGACCGTACGAGCAGTACTTC.

V is TRBV19 and J is TRBJ2-2; 7 positions match TRBD2. V gave up 7 bases and J gave up 0 bases; unmatched junction bases: 5. The germline V gene encodes CDR1 LNHDA and CDR2 SQIVND (reference sequence). There are 15 residues in the CDR3. The CDR3 nucleotides read TGTGCCAGTAATCGGGGAGGGCCGAACACCGGGGAGCTGTTTTTT. Translating it yields CASNRGGPNTGELFF.

The chain carries TRBV3-1 (or the pseudogene TRBV3-2) and TRBJ1-1; weak D call: TRBD1 (6 bases). The germline CDR1 and CDR2 sequences are LGHDT and YNNKEL (reference sequence). The CDR3 is 12 amino acids. The V and J ends lost 11 bases and 0 bases respectively, with 10 bases between them. In DNA form, the CDR3 reads TGTGCCGCGGCAGGGGTGAACACTGAAGCTTTCTTT. Protein product: CAAAGVNTEAFF.

J is TRBJ1-3 and V is TRBV7-9, with 11 nucleotides matching TRBD1. The CDR3 consists of 15 residues. V shed 3 bases, J shed 8 bases, and the junction held 6 bases outside the gene matches. Per the germline V gene, CDR1 is SEHNR and CDR2 is FQNEAQ (reference sequence). CDR3 nucleotides: TGTGCCAGCAGCTTCTACGGACAGGGGGCGGACACCATATATTTT. Translated: CASSFYGQGADTIYF.